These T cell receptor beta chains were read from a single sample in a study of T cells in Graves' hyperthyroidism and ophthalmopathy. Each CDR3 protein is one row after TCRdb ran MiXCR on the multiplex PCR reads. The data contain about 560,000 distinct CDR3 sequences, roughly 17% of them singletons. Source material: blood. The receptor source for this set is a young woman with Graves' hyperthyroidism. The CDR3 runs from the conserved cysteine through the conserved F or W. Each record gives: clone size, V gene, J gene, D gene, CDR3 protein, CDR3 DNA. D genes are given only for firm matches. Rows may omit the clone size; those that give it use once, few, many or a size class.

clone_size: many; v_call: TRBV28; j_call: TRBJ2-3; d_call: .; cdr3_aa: CASSRRVGAGTDTQYF; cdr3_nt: TGTGCCAGCAGCCGCCGGGTTGGAGCGGGTACAGATACGCAGTATTTT
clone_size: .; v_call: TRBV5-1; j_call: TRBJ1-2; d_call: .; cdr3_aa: CASSLTDPTGIQGNGYTF; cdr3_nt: TGCGCCAGCAGCTTGACGGACCCCACCGGAATACAGGGAAACGGCTACACCTTC
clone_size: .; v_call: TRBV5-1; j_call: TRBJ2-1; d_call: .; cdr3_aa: CASSLEAVRSYNEQFF; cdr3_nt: TGCGCCAGCAGCTTGGAAGCGGTTCGCTCCTACAATGAGCAGTTCTTC
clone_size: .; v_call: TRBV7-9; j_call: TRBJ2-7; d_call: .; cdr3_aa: CASSSAGAPSAYEQYF; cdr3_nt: TGTGCCAGCAGCTCTGCAGGGGCCCCTTCTGCCTACGAGCAGTACTTC
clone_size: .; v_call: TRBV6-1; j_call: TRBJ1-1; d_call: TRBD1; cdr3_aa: CASSWTGPMNTEAFF; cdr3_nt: TGTGCCAGCAGTTGGACAGGGCCCATGAACACTGAAGCTTTCTTT
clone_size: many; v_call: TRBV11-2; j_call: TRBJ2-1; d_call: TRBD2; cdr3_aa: CASSLSSGTYNEQFF; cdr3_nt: TGTGCCAGCAGCTTAAGTAGCGGGACCTACAATGAGCAGTTCTTC
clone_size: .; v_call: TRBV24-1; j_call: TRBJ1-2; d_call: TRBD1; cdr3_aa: CATSVGDRGLRGYTF; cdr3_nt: TGTGCCACCAGTGTCGGGGACAGGGGGCTTAGGGGCTACACCTTC
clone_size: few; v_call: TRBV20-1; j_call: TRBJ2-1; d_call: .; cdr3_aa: CSARGDLGGLGNEQFF; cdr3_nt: TGCAGTGCTAGAGGCGACCTCGGGGGGCTAGGCAATGAGCAGTTCTTC
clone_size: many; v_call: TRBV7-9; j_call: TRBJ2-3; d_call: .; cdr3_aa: CASSTQRDTQYF; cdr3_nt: TGTGCCAGCAGCACACAGCGCGATACGCAGTATTTT
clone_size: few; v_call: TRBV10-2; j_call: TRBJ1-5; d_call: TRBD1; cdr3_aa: CASSRDRVNQPQHF; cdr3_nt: TGCGCCAGCAGCCGGGACAGGGTAAATCAGCCCCAGCATTTT
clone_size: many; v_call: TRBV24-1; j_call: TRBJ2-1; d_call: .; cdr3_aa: CATSDLRDSYNEQFF; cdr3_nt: TGTGCCACCAGTGATTTGCGTGACTCCTACAATGAGCAGTTCTTC
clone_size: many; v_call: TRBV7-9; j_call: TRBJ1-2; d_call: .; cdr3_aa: CASSPDGYTF; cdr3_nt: TGTGCCAGCAGCCCCGATGGCTACACCTTC
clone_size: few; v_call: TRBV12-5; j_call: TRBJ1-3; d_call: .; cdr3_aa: CASGGGGGSSGNTIYF; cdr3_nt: TGTGCTAGTGGGGGGGGTGGTGGAAGCTCTGGAAACACCATATATTTT
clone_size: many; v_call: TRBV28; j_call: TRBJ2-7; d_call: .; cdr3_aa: CASSLLRYEQYF; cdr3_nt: TGTGCCAGCAGCTTGCTCCGCTACGAGCAGTACTTC
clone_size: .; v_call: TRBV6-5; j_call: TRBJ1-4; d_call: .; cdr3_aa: CASSYRRSNEKLFF; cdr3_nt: TGTGCCAGCAGTTACCGGCGGTCTAATGAAAAACTGTTTTTT
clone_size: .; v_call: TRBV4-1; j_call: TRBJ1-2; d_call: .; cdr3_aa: CASSQARRANYGYTF; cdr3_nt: TGCGCCAGCAGCCAAGCCAGGAGGGCTAACTATGGCTACACCTTC
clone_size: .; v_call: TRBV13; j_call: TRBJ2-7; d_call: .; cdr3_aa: CASSSPMTGDEQYF; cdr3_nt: TGTGCCAGCAGCTCGCCTATGACAGGTGACGAGCAGTACTTC
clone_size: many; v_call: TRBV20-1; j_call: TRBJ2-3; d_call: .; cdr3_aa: CSALRLTTDTQYF; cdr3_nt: TGCAGCGCTCTGAGACTGACTACAGATACGCAGTATTTT
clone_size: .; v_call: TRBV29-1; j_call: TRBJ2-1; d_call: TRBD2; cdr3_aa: CSVEGLAGQGEQFF; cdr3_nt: TGCAGCGTTGAAGGCCTAGCGGGGCAGGGAGAGCAGTTCTTC
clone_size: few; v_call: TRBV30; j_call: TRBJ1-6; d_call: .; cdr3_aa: CAWSNSGPYNSPLHF; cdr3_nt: TGTGCCTGGAGTAATTCTGGCCCGTATAATTCACCCCTCCACTTT
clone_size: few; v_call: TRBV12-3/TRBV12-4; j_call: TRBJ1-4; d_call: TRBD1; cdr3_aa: CASSFRTGGEKLFF; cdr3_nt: TGTGCCAGCAGTTTCCGGACAGGGGGTGAAAAACTGTTTTTT
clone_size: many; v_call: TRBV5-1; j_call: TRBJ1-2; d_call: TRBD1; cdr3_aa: CASSPGQGRGYTF; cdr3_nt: TGCGCCAGCAGCCCAGGACAGGGTCGGGGCTACACCTTC
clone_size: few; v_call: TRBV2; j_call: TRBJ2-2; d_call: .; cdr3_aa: CASSLKAAWELFF; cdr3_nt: TGTGCCAGCAGCCTTAAGGCAGCCTGGGAGCTGTTTTTT
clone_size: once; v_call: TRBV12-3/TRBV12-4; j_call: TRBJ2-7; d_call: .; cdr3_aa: CASSFSPRHYEQYF; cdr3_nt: TGTGCCAGCAGTTTTTCTCCTAGGCACTACGAGCAGTACTTC
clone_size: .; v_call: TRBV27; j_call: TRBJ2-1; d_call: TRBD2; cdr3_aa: CASRLLAEEDGEQFF; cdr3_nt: TGTGCCAGCCGACTACTAGCGGAGGAAGACGGGGAGCAGTTCTTC
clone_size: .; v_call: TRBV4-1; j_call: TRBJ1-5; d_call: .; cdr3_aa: CASSQGRARGGNQPQHF; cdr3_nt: TGCGCCAGCAGCCAAGGGAGGGCGAGGGGTGGCAATCAGCCCCAGCATTTT